Listed below are T cell receptor beta chains from one sample, sequenced in a study of T cells in localized non-small cell lung cancer. Using immunoSEQ multiplex PCR, the repertoire was profiled, and TCRdb retains in-frame clones only, with some absent. The profile shows over 45,000 clones, around 90% of them singletons. Sequencing was performed on peripheral blood, taken before any cancer treatment. These receptors all come from a man between 40 and 70 years old with stage I squamous cell lung carcinoma. Each CDR3 is given with its conserved first and last residue. D genes are given only for firm matches. Only some rows state a clone size, as once, few, many or a class for expanded clones.

clone_size	d_call	v_call	j_call	cdr3_aa
.	TRBD2	TRBV5-6	TRBJ2-3	CASSGTSGRSTDTQYF
.	.	TRBV7-2	TRBJ2-1	CASSSPGHYNEQFF
.	.	TRBV7-3	TRBJ2-3	CASSDPSDTQYF
.	.	TRBV5-5	TRBJ1-1	CASSSFGPNTEAFF
.	.	TRBV14	TRBJ2-1	CASSTGSSYNEQFF
.	.	TRBV7-2	TRBJ1-1	CASSSMNTEAFF
.	.	TRBV6-6	TRBJ1-3	CASSYPPSYGNTIYF
.	.	TRBV4-2	TRBJ1-5	CASSQALAQPQHF
.	.	TRBV28	TRBJ1-2	CASSFPGGVRGYTF
.	.	TRBV7-4	TRBJ2-7	CASSSLSRAEWYEQYF
.	.	TRBV28	TRBJ2-2	CASSLLAGTGELFF
.	.	TRBV5-4	TRBJ1-1	CASSSDRYTEAFF
.	.	TRBV7-3	TRBJ2-3	CASSLHRRGGDTQYF
.	TRBD2	TRBV19	TRBJ2-5	CASSIGAGGGETQYF
.	TRBD2	TRBV19	TRBJ2-1	CASSPRTSGSNEQFF
.	TRBD1	TRBV15	TRBJ1-4	CATSPRTGGDEKLFF
once	.	TRBV27	TRBJ1-6	CASSLYTSGTTRHLHF
.	.	TRBV11-2	TRBJ2-1	CASSFFPTPYNEQFF
.	TRBD2	TRBV2	TRBJ2-1	CASRTSGDDEQFF
few	TRBD1	TRBV5-3	TRBJ2-7	CARRSQGAHEQYF
.	.	TRBV7-9	TRBJ1-3	CASSLASGRNTIYF
.	.	TRBV5-1	TRBJ2-5	CASSLTPAKETQYF
.	.	TRBV30	TRBJ1-2	CAWNHWDSDYGYTF
.	.	TRBV11-1	TRBJ2-7	CASSHSGTYSYEQYF
.	.	TRBV6-5	TRBJ2-5	CASSVSEGQETQYF
.	.	TRBV25-1	TRBJ1-1	CASTPAQLNTEAFF
.	.	TRBV5-1	TRBJ2-4	CASSLVGQLKNIQYF
.	.	TRBV5-4	TRBJ2-1	CASSPRGTDYNEQFF
once	TRBD2	TRBV19	TRBJ2-2	CASSIVSGMANTGELFF
once	.	TRBV4-3	TRBJ1-2	CASSPERRVGYGYTF
once	.	TRBV6-6	TRBJ1-2	CATNRGGDGYTF
.	TRBD1	TRBV18	TRBJ1-5	CASSRQGANQPQHF
.	.	TRBV7-9	TRBJ1-2	CASSLVGENYGYTF
.	.	TRBV12-5	TRBJ2-3	CASGSFTDTQYF
once	.	TRBV7-9	TRBJ2-3	CASSLDLGGATDTQYF
.	.	TRBV9	TRBJ1-2	CASSVSQGVYTF
.	.	TRBV7-4	TRBJ2-5	CASTISNATQYF
once	TRBD1	TRBV19	TRBJ2-7	CASSIRQGSLYEQYF
.	TRBD1	TRBV19	TRBJ2-3	CASSRDRGRSTDTQYF
.	.	TRBV7-9	TRBJ2-4	CASSPPPGAAKNIQYF
.	.	TRBV4-3	TRBJ1-1	CASSQDFRAGTEAFF
.	TRBD2	TRBV29-1	TRBJ2-3	CSADRGSPRGTQYF